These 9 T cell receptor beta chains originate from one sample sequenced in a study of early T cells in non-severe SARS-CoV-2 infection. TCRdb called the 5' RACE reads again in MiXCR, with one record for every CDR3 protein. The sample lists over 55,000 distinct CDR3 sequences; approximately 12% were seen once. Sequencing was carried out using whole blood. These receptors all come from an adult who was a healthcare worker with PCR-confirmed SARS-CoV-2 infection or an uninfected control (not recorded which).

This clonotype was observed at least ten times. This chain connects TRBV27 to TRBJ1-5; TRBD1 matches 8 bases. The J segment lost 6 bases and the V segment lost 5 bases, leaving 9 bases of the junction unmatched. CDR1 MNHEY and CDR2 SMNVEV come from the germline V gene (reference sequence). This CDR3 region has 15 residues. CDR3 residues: CASSPTGAGGQPQHF. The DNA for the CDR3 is TGTGCCAGCAGTCCGACAGGGGCGGGTGGTCAGCCCCAGCATTTT.

This CDR3 reads CSATPGYEQYF. The CDR3 bases are TGCAGTGCTACCCCTGGGTACGAGCAGTACTTC. J is TRBJ2-7 and V is TRBV20-1; D uncertain. Germline CDR1 reads DFQATT; CDR2 reads SNEGSKA (reference sequence). V shed 4 bases and J shed 4 bases, with 8 bases lying between them. This CDR3 comprises 11 residues.

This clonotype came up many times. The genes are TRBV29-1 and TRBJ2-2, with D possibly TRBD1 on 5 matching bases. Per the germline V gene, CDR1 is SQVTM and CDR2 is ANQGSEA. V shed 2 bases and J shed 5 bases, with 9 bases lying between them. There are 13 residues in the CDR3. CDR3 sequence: CSVEQGWTGELFF. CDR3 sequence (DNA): TGCAGCGTTGAACAGGGATGGACCGGGGAGCTGTTTTTT.

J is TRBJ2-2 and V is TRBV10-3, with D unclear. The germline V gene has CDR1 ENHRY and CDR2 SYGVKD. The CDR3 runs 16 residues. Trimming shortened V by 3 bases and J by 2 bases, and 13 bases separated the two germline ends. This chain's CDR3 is CAISDERQVNTGELFF. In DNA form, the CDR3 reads TGTGCCATCAGTGATGAGAGGCAAGTTAACACCGGGGAGCTGTTTTTT.

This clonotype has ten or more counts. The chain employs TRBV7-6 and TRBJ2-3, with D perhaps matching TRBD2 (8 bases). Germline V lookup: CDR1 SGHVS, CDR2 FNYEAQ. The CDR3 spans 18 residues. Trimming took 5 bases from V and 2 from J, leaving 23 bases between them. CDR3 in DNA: TGTGCCAGCAGCCAGGGGGACCCGGGACTAGTCTACACAGATACGCAGTATTTT. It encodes CASSQGDPGLVYTDTQYF.

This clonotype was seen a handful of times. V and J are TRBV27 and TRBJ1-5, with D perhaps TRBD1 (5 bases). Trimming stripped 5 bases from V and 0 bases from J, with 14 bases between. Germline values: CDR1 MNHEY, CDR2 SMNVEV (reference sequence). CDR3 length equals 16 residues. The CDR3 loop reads CASSNMGGNSNQPQHF. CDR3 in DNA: TGTGCCAGCAGTAATATGGGGGGAAATAGCAATCAGCCCCAGCATTTT.

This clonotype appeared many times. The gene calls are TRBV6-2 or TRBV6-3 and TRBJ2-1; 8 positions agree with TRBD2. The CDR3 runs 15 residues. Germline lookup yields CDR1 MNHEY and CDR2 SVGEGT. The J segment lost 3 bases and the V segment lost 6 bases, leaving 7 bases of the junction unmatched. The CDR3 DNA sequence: TGTGCCAGCAGAACGCGGGAGGACAACTACAATGAGCAGTTCTTC. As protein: CASRTREDNYNEQFF.

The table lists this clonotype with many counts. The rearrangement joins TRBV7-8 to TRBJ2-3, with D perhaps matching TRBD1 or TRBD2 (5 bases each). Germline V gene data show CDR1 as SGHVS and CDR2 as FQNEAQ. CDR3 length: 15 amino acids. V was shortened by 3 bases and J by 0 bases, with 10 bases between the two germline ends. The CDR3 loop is CASSFWDDSTDTQYF. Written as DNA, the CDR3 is TGTGCCAGCAGCTTTTGGGACGACAGCACAGATACGCAGTATTTT.

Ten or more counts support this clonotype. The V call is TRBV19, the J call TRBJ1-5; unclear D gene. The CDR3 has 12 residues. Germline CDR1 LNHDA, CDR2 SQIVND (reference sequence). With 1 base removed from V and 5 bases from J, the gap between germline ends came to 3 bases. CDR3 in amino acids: CASSIVHQPQHF. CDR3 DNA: TGTGCCAGTAGTATAGTGCATCAGCCCCAGCATTTT.